This TCR beta chain was retrieved from a study of blood T cell repertoires in COVID-19. Here immunoSEQ multiplex PCR was the method, and the copy in TCRdb shows in-frame clones only, minus some. The sample carries approximately 37,000 clones, 85% to 90% recorded once. The count of this clone is one. V was cut by 5 bases and J by 6 bases, with 14 bases left in between. Per germline, CDR1 ENHRY and CDR2 SYGVKD. This CDR3 region has 14 residues. This TCR was recovered from a man between 60 and 70 years old with active or convalescent COVID-19. Sequencing input: peripheral blood. The V call is TRBV10-3, the J call TRBJ1-5; D uncertain. CDR3 sequence (DNA): TGTGCCATCAGTCCCCGGGAGGGAGGTCAGCCCCAGCATTTT. It codes for CAISPREGGQPQHF.